This TCR beta chain was retrieved from a study of regulatory T cells in long-lasting Graves disease. Background on the study: Patients newly diagnosed with Graves' had been on antithyroid drugs for under 3 months.

The CDR3 has 16 residues. V dropped 6 bases and J dropped 2 bases, with 23 bases sitting between them. Germline V gene sequence: CDR1 SQVTM, CDR2 ANQGSEA. Arm-PCR of CDR3 regions with iRepertoire HTBI primers generated TCR beta libraries. Each CDR3 protein is one row after TCRdb ran MiXCR on the multiplex PCR reads. The sample lists about 540,000 distinct CDR3 sequences, roughly 13% occurring once. This clonotype was seen only a few times. The sample's time point: newly diagnosed GD, antithyroid drugs for less than 3 months. TCR sequences were obtained from RNA taken from PBMCs. The same sample was also used in a study of T cells in Graves' hyperthyroidism and ophthalmopathy. According to that study: First-round RT-PCR targeting the TCR CDR3 was performed with the HTBI primer set.

The sample was peripheral blood mononuclear cells (PBMCs), taken at new diagnosis, from a patient treated with antithyroid drugs. The sequence came from a man in his thirties or forties with Graves disease. This chain connects TRBV29-1 to TRBJ2-7; weak D call: TRBD2 (6 bases). The CDR3 bases are TGCAGCGTCCGACCGTTGGATAGCGGATTGCCCTACGAGCAGTACTTC. This encodes CSVRPLDSGLPYEQYF.